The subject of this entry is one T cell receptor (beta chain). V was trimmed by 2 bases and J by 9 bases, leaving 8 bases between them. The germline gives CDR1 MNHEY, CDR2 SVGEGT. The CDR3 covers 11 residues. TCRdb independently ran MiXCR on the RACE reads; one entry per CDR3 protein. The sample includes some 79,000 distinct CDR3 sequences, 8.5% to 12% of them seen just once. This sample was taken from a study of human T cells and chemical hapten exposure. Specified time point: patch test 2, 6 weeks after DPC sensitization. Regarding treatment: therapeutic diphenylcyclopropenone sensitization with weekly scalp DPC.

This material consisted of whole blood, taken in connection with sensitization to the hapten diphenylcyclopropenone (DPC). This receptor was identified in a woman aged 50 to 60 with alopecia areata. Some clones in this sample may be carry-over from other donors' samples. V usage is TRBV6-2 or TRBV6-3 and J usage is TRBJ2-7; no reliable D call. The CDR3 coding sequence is TGTGCCAGCAGTTACGGCAACCGGCAGTACTTC. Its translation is CASSYGNRQYF.